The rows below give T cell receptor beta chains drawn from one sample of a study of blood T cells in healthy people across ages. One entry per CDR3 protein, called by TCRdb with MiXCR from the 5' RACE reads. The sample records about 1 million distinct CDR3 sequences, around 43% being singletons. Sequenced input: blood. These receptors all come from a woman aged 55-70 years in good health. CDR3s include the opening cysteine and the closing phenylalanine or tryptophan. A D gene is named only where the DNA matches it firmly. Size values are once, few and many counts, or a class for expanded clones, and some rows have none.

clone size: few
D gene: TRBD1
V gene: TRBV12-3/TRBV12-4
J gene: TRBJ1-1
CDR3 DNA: TGTGCCAGCGGAATTCCAATGATCGGACAGGGGAACACTGAAGCTTTCTTT
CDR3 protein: CASGIPMIGQGNTEAFF

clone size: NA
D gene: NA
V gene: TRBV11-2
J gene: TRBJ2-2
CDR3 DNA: TGTGCCAGCAGCTTAATGCGCGGGAACACCGGGGAGCTGTTTTTT
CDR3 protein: CASSLMRGNTGELFF

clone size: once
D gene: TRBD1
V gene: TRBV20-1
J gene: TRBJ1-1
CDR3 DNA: TGCAATACAGGGGATATCACTGAAGCTTTCTTT
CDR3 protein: CNTGDITEAFF

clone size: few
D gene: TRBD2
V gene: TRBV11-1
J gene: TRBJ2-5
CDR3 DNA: TGTGCCAGCAGCTGGGAGGGGCCGCAACAAGAGACCCAGTACTTC
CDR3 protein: CASSWEGPQQETQYF

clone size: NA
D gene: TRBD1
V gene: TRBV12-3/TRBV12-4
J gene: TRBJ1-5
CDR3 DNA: TGTGCCAGCAGTCCCCGGACAGGGGGAGGTAGCAATCAGCCCCAGCATTTT
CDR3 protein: CASSPRTGGGSNQPQHF

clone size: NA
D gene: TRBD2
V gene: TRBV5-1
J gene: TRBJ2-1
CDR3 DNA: TGCGCCAGCAGCTCGGTAGCGGGAGGCCCGTGGGGTGAGCAGTTCTTC
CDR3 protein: CASSSVAGGPWGEQFF

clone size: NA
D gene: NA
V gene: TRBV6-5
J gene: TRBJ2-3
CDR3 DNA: TGTGCCAGCAGTTACTCGCTGAGGGATACGCAGTATTTT
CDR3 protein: CASSYSLRDTQYF

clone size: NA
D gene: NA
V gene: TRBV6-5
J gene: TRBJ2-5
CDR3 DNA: TGTGCCAGCAGTTACTCCGTCCCACAGGGAGGGAAAGAGACCCAGTACTTC
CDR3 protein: CASSYSVPQGGKETQYF

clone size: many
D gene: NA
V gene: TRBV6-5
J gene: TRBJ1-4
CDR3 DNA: TGTGCCAGCAGCCCCGGGGAGGGTGACGAAAAACTGTTTTTT
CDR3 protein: CASSPGEGDEKLFF

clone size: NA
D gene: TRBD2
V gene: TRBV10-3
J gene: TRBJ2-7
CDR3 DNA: TGTGCCATCAGTGAGCCGTATGGACTAGCGGACTTGGGGGAGCAGTACTTC
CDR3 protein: CAISEPYGLADLGEQYF

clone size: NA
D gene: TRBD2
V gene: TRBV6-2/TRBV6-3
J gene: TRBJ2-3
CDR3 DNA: TGTGCCAGCAGTTACGATTGGACTAGCGGAAGGAAAGGAGCAGATACGCAGTATTTT
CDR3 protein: CASSYDWTSGRKGADTQYF

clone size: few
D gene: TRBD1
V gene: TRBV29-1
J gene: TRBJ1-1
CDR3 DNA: TGCAGCGATTACAGGGGTAGGGACACTGAAGCTTTCTTT
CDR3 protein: CSDYRGRDTEAFF

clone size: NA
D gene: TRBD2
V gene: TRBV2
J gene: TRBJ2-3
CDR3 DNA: TGTGCCAGCAACGGGGGACTAACAGATACGCAGTATTTT
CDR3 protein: CASNGGLTDTQYF

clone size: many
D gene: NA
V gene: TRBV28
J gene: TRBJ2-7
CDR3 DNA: TGTGCCAGCAGTCGTCCGGGACTGACCTACGAGCAGTACTTC
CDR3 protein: CASSRPGLTYEQYF

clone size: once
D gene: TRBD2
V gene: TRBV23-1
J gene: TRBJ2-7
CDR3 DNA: TGCGCCAGCAACATACCGGGACTAGTGGTGCGCGAGCAGTACTTC
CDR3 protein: CASNIPGLVVREQYF

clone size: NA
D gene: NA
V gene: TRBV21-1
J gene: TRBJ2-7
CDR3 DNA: TGTGCCGGCAGCACCGACAGGGGGTTACACGAGCAGTACTTC
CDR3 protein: CAGSTDRGLHEQYF

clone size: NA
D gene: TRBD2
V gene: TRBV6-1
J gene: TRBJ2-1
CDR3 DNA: TGTGCCAGCAGTGAATTGGGTAGCGGGGAAATTCCAGACTACAATGAGCAGTTCTTC
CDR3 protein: CASSELGSGEIPDYNEQFF

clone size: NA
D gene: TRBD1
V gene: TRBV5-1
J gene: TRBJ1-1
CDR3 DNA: TGCGCCAGCAGCTTTGGGACAGGATTATTTCAAGCTTTCTTT
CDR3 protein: CASSFGTGLFQAFF

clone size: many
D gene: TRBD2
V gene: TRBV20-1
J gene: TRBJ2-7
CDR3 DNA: TGCAGTGCTAGAAGACTAGCGGGAGGGCCGGGGGAGCAGTACTTC
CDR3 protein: CSARRLAGGPGEQYF

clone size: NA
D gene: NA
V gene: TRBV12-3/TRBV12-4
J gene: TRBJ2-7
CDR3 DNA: TGTGCCAGCAGTTTCGGGGACCAACTCTACGAGCAGTACTTC
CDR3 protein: CASSFGDQLYEQYF

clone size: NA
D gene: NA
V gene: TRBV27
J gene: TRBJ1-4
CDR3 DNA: TGTGCCAGCAGTCCCCGGTTATCTAATGAAAAACTGTTTTTT
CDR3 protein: CASSPRLSNEKLFF

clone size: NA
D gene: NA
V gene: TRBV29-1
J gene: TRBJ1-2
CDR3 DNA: TGCAGCGTTGAAGTGGGACCTTCAGTCGTGGGTGGCTACACCTTC
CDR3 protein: CSVEVGPSVVGGYTF

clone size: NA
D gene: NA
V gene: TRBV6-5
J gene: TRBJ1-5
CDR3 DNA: TGTGCCAGCAGTTTAGACAGGTTCGGGCATCAGCCCCAGCATTTT
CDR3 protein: CASSLDRFGHQPQHF